What follows are 18 T cell receptor beta chains derived from one specimen sequenced in a study of CD8 T cells in ankylosing spondylitis (dated by TCRdb to 2016 to 2017). The library was prepared using 5' RACE. Sequenced on an Illumina HiSeq 2500. Clones were called with MiXCR by TCRdb after fastp trimmed the public reads at Q25, and only in-frame beta chains were retained. Here each entry gathers all rows of one CDR3 protein and keeps the most common genes and DNA. The sample has about 150,000 distinct CDR3 sequences on record, around 6.6% of them singletons. The ten largest clones add up to roughly 12% of the sample. What was sequenced was blood, either unsorted or a sorted T cell fraction (not recorded which). These receptors were collected from a female donor with ankylosing spondylitis or in good health (not recorded which).

This clonotype was counted ten times or more. The rearrangement links TRBV5-1 to TRBJ1-1; 7 nucleotides line up with TRBD1. This CDR3 spans 17 amino acids. The trim removed 4 bases at V and 7 bases at J, leaving 19 bases unmatched. The germline V gene has CDR1 SGHRS and CDR2 YFSETQ. CDR3 in amino acids: CASSPRQGWLEINEAFF. DNA of the CDR3: TGCGCCAGCAGCCCCCGACAGGGATGGCTCGAGATCAATGAAGCTTTCTTT.

In this sample, this clonotype turned up a few times. This chain connects TRBV19 to TRBJ1-1, with D perhaps matching TRBD1 (5 bases). Germline CDR1 and CDR2: LNHDA and SQIVND (reference sequence). V was trimmed by 3 bases and J by 5 bases, leaving 13 bases between them. The CDR3 runs to 14 residues. The CDR3 loop reads CASSITGQRTEAFF. The CDR3 nucleotides are TGTGCCAGTAGTATTACAGGTCAGAGGACTGAAGCTTTCTTT.

The rearrangement joins TRBV5-6 to TRBJ1-2; possibly TRBD1 for D (6 bases). Germline loops: CDR1 SGHDT, CDR2 YYEEEE. Trimming removed 4 bases from V and 3 bases from J, with 13 bases in between. This CDR3 contains 14 residues. The CDR3 is CASSTVGGHYGYTF. CDR3 DNA: TGTGCCAGCAGCACCGTGGGGGGCCACTATGGCTACACCTTC.

The table lists this clonotype with many counts. The V call is TRBV20-1, the J call TRBJ2-1; D remains ambiguous. Germline CDR1 DFQATT, CDR2 SNEGSKA (reference sequence). Trimming removed 3 bases at V and 5 bases at J, with 8 bases between. This CDR3 contains 12 residues. CDR3 DNA: TGCAGTGCTAGGCCCGGAGACAATGAGCAGTTCTTC. Protein sequence: CSARPGDNEQFF.

At least ten counts were recorded for this clonotype. V is TRBV7-9 and J is TRBJ1-4; D is perhaps TRBD1 (5 bases). Deletions cut 5 bases from V and 6 bases from J, with 7 bases between. This CDR3 spans 12 amino acids. The germline V gene encodes CDR1 SEHNR and CDR2 FQNEAQ (reference sequence). The CDR3 loop is CASSRGDEKLFF. DNA for the CDR3: TGTGCCAGCAGCCGAGGGGATGAAAAACTGTTTTTT.

The sample holds many counts of this clonotype. The V call is TRBV28, the J call TRBJ2-7; D is possibly TRBD1 (6 bases). The CDR3 covers 14 residues. V gave up 6 bases and J gave up 2 bases, with 14 bases separating them. Germline lookup yields CDR1 MDHEN and CDR2 SYDVKM. The CDR3 loop reads CASSPQGPTYEQYF. The CDR3 nucleotides read TGTGCCAGCAGCCCACAGGGACCCACCTACGAGCAGTACTTC.

This clonotype was counted at least ten times. V and J are TRBV24-1 and TRBJ2-1; 7 bases map to TRBD1. J gave up 4 bases and V 2 bases, and 4 bases lay outside the gene matches. The CDR3 is 15 amino acids. Germline assignment: CDR1 KGHDR and CDR2 SFDVKD. CDR3 nucleotides: TGTGCCACCAGTGATTCCGGGACAGAATACAATGAGCAGTTCTTC. Its translation is CATSDSGTEYNEQFF.

This clonotype was found many times. This chain links TRBV9 with TRBJ2-2; D uncertain. CDR3 length: 13 amino acids. Trimming shortened V by 0 bases and J by 4 bases, and 4 bases separated the two germline ends. CDR1 is SGDLS, CDR2 YYNGEE, per germline. The CDR3 spells CASSVAGTGELFF. The DNA for the CDR3 is TGTGCCAGCAGCGTAGCTGGCACCGGGGAGCTGTTTTTT.

This clonotype was counted ten times or more. The V gene is TRBV28, the J gene TRBJ2-7; no clear D gene. Trimming removed 6 bases from V and 4 bases from J, with 13 bases in between. Germline loops: CDR1 MDHEN, CDR2 SYDVKM. The CDR3 consists of 13 residues. CDR3 bases: TGTGCCAGCAGGCCGACTGCCGGATACGAGCAGTACTTC. Translated, it gives CASRPTAGYEQYF.

The rearrangement links TRBV7-3 to TRBJ2-1; 11 nucleotides align to TRBD2. J gave up 2 bases and V 5 bases, and 8 bases lay outside the gene matches. Germline V gene sequence: CDR1 SGHTA, CDR2 FQGTGA. The CDR3 totals 17 residues. CDR3 sequence (DNA): TGTGCCAGCAGCCCCACTAGCGGGGGAGGGGCCTACAATGAGCAGTTCTTC. Its translation is CASSPTSGGGAYNEQFF.

The sample holds many counts of this clonotype. The chain combines TRBV20-1 with TRBJ2-2; 13 nucleotides line up with TRBD2. CDR1 is DFQATT, CDR2 SNEGSKA, per germline (reference sequence). CDR3 length: 17 residues. V lost 6 bases to trimming and J lost 2 bases; unmatched junction nucleotides: 9. CDR3 amino acids: CSALTLGLAGNTGELFF. Here the CDR3 DNA reads TGCAGTGCGCTTACATTGGGACTAGCGGGAAACACCGGGGAGCTGTTTTTT.

This clonotype was counted many times. This chain's CDR3 is CASSQTSSHSYEQYF. The CDR3, as DNA: TGTGCCAGCAGCCAAACCTCCTCCCACTCCTACGAGCAGTACTTC. The rearrangement uses TRBV14 and TRBJ2-7; D remains unclear. Germline V gene data show CDR1 as SGHDN and CDR2 as FVKESK. Between the trimmed V and J ends, which lost 2 bases and 0 bases, there was a span of 11 bases. This CDR3 region has 15 residues.

This clonotype turned up a few times. The V call is TRBV5-6, the J call TRBJ2-7, with 7 nucleotides matching TRBD1. The germline V gene has CDR1 SGHDT and CDR2 YYEEEE. Trimming at V came to 4 bases and at J to 6 bases, leaving 7 bases not matched to a gene. The CDR3 has 13 residues. The CDR3 reads CASSPGTAIEQYF. The CDR3 region has the DNA TGTGCCAGCAGCCCCGGGACAGCAATCGAGCAGTACTTC.

This clonotype was seen a single time. The chain joins TRBV7-9 to TRBJ1-1, with D unresolved. The CDR3 runs 14 residues. Trimming cost V 5 bases and J 4 bases, with 14 bases left between them. Looked up from germline, CDR1 is SEHNR and CDR2 is FQNEAQ (reference sequence). As DNA, the CDR3 is TGTGCCAGCAGCCCCTGGCTTCGCAGCACTGAAGCTTTCTTT. As protein: CASSPWLRSTEAFF.

The sample holds many counts of this clonotype. The chain has TRBV19 and TRBJ2-1; D is undetermined. The germline V gene has CDR1 LNHDA and CDR2 SQIVND (reference sequence). The V and J ends lost 5 bases and 0 bases respectively, with 11 bases between them. This CDR3 has 15 amino acids. In nucleotides, the CDR3 is TGTGCCAGTAGTGGGGTTAGGAGCTCCTACAATGAGCAGTTCTTC. This gives the protein CASSGVRSSYNEQFF.

The genes are TRBV10-3 and TRBJ2-7; D may be TRBD2 (7 bases). Trimming pared 3 bases from V and 0 bases from J, leaving 15 bases between. Germline CDR1 ENHRY, CDR2 SYGVKD. There are 16 residues in the CDR3. For the CDR3, the DNA is TGTGCCATCAGTGAACCAGCGCGGGGGCCCTCCTACGAGCAGTACTTC. Protein product: CAISEPARGPSYEQYF.

This clonotype was seen at least ten times. The CDR3 here is CSATFSGPSYGYTF. The CDR3 coding sequence is TGCAGTGCTACTTTCTCCGGGCCTAGCTATGGCTACACCTTC. The rearrangement uses TRBV20-1 and TRBJ1-2, with D hard to call. Between the trimmed V and J ends, which lost 4 bases and 4 bases, there was a span of 16 bases. This CDR3 spans 14 amino acids. The germline V gene has CDR1 DFQATT and CDR2 SNEGSKA (reference sequence).

This clonotype came up a few times. This chain joins TRBV20-1 and TRBJ2-6; D remains ambiguous. Germline CDR1 is DFQATT and CDR2 is SNEGSKA (reference sequence). The CDR3 runs to 14 residues. V lost 5 bases and J lost 1, with 9 bases in between. DNA of the CDR3: TGCAGTGCTGGGAACCCATCTGGGGCCAACGTCCTGACTTTC. Its protein product is CSAGNPSGANVLTF.